The 8 T cell receptor beta chains given below trace back to one sample, sequenced in a study of Tregs in tolerant kidney transplant recipients. The protocol was immunoSEQ multiplex PCR, while the TCRdb copy is restricted to in-frame clones and leaves out a portion. Of about 78,000 clones in the sample, around 93% were seen once. The specimen comprised Tregs from blood, sampled before the transplant. These receptors all come from a human donor who received a combined kidney and bone marrow transplant.

The J gene is TRBJ2-3, the V gene TRBV6-1; possible D gene TRBD1, 6 bases. Germline-derived CDR1 and CDR2 are MNHNS and SASEGT. The germline V and J ends were trimmed by 4 bases and 3 bases, with 11 bases remaining between them. The CDR3 length is 14 residues. The CDR3 DNA follows: TGTGCCAGCAGTGCGTCCAGGGGAACAGATACGCAGTATTTT. As protein: CASSASRGTDTQYF.

The chain joins TRBV7-3 to TRBJ2-7; D remains ambiguous. The germline V gene has CDR1 SGHTA and CDR2 FQGTGA. The V end lost 1 base, the J end lost 1 base, and 8 bases lay between the germline ends. There are 14 residues in the CDR3. The CDR3 reads CASSLMGGSYEQYF. CDR3 coding DNA: TGTGCCAGCAGCTTAATGGGCGGTTCCTACGAGCAGTACTTC.

The rearrangement uses TRBV4-2 and TRBJ1-2; D remains ambiguous. Per germline, CDR1 LGHNA and CDR2 YNFKEQ. The CDR3 runs to 12 residues. Trimming left V 0 bases short and J 4 bases short, with 3 bases between. The CDR3 DNA is TGTGCCAGCAGCCAAGATTTCTATGGCTACACCTTC. Translated: CASSQDFYGYTF.

This chain uses TRBV11-2 with TRBJ2-3; the D gene is possibly TRBD1 (6 bases). V shed 1 base and J shed 0 bases, with 17 bases lying between them. This CDR3 region has 18 residues. Germline-derived CDR1 and CDR2 are SGHAT and FQNNGV. The CDR3 region has the DNA TGTGCCAGCAGCTTAGGCCGGGGCAGGGGCTTTAGCACAGATACGCAGTATTTT. Protein product: CASSLGRGRGFSTDTQYF.

V usage is TRBV5-3 and J usage is TRBJ1-3; D unresolved. TRBV5-3 is flagged as an ORF with uncertain function. CDR3 length: 17 amino acids. V was clipped by 0 bases and J by 0 bases, with 13 bases between them. The CDR3 loop reads CARSLVPGYISGNTIYF. The CDR3 DNA reads as TGTGCCAGAAGCTTGGTGCCAGGATATATCTCTGGAAACACCATATATTTT.

This chain links TRBV4-1 with TRBJ2-7; D uncertain. This CDR3 has 13 amino acids. CDR1 and CDR2 (germline): MGHRA, YSYEKL. V was shortened by 0 bases and J by 3 bases, with 6 bases between the two germline ends. The chain's CDR3 is CASSQDWGYEQYF. The CDR3 DNA is TGCGCCAGCAGCCAAGATTGGGGCTACGAGCAGTACTTC.

The chain has TRBV7-2 and TRBJ1-2; 8 bases align to TRBD1. Germline assignment: CDR1 SGHTA and CDR2 FQGNSA. This CDR3 is 14 amino acids long. J lost 3 bases, V lost 4 bases, and 4 bases had no gene match. The CDR3 loop reads CASSYGQGYYGYTF. CDR3 bases: TGTGCCAGCAGCTACGGACAGGGATACTATGGCTACACCTTC.

The chain has TRBV19 and TRBJ2-3; 7 positions match TRBD2. Trimming at V came to 5 bases and at J to 2 bases, leaving 7 bases not matched to a gene. The CDR3 runs 15 residues. The germline CDR1 and CDR2 sequences are LNHDA and SQIVND (reference sequence). DNA of the CDR3: TGTGCCAGTAGTTCGCGGGGGTTCAACACAGATACGCAGTATTTT. It is translated as CASSSRGFNTDTQYF.